Below, one T cell receptor beta chain is given with its context. This specimen includes other DNA sequences encoding the same CDR3. As processed by the authors: Using reference gene primer amplification, nucleated cell counts were estimated. Some clones are missing from TCRdb's copy, which holds only in-frame ones; the method was immunoSEQ multiplex PCR. That table is the source of V, J and clone size, and D and trimming were worked out from the DNA. The table shows around 310,000 clones, with roughly 90% occurring only once. These data come from a study of blood T cell repertoires in COVID-19. The CDR3 has 14 amino acids. Germline V gives CDR1 KGHSH, CDR2 LQKENI. V was clipped by 6 bases and J by 3 bases; unmatched bases: 6.

Material: peripheral blood. V is TRBV18 and J is TRBJ2-7; 9 bases agree with TRBD1. This receptor was taken from a woman in her forties or fifties with active or convalescent COVID-19. Here the CDR3 reads CASSPGTGNYEQYF. As DNA, the CDR3 is TGTGCCAGCTCCCCCGGGACAGGGAACTACGAGCAGTACTTC.